Below are 15 T cell receptor beta chains sequenced from a single sample in a study of shared clonotypes between healthy human individuals. It was CD45RO-negative cells, positively selected for CCR7, that made up naive CD8 cells, with terminally differentiated effector memory CD45RA+ cells excluded. Using immunoSEQ multiplex PCR, the repertoire was profiled, and TCRdb retains in-frame clones only, with some absent. The sample holds approximately 1.9 million clones; just under 95% are singletons and the top ten take 1.5% to 2%. The sample consisted of naive CD8+ T cells from PBMCs. The receptors shown here come from a man between 18 and 29 years old in good health. Some clones in this sample may be carry-over from other donors' samples.

A single count supports this clone. The genes are TRBV4-1 and TRBJ1-3; 10 bases map to TRBD1. Germline loops: CDR1 MGHRA, CDR2 YSYEKL. The V gene end was trimmed by 4 bases and the J gene end by 9 bases; junction bases not matched to a gene: 9. CDR3 length: 15 residues. CDR3 DNA sequence: TGCGCCAGCAGCCCCGCGTTAGGACAGGGGGGCACCATATATTTT. Its protein product is CASSPALGQGGTIYF.

This chain joins TRBV2 and TRBJ2-1; possible D gene TRBD2, 6 bases. Germline V gene sequence: CDR1 SNHLY, CDR2 FYNNEI. V lost 2 bases to trimming and J lost 4 bases, with 18 bases between them. CDR3 size: 17 residues. The CDR3 spells CASSEQIPTSPYNEQFF. CDR3 DNA sequence: TGTGCCAGCAGTGAACAGATCCCCACTAGCCCGTACAATGAGCAGTTCTTC.

This clone was detected only once. The chain employs TRBV4-3 and TRBJ1-2; D may be TRBD1 (6 bases). Germline CDR1 reads LGHNA; CDR2 reads YSLEER. Trimming removed 0 bases from V and 4 bases from J, with 18 bases in between. The CDR3 length is 17 residues. This chain's CDR3 is CASSQDGLVGGAYGYTF. The CDR3 coding sequence is TGCGCCAGCAGCCAAGATGGACTGGTTGGGGGGGCCTATGGCTACACCTTC.

This chain's CDR3 is CASSQGRKDTGELFF. Here the CDR3 DNA reads TGCGCCAGCAGCCAGGGCAGAAAGGACACCGGGGAGCTGTTTTTT. V is TRBV4-1 and J is TRBJ2-2; no firm D call. Germline V CDR1 and CDR2: MGHRA, YSYEKL. The V gene lost 3 bases and the J gene lost 3 bases, with 11 bases spanning the gap. There are 15 residues in the CDR3.

This chain connects TRBV9 to TRBJ2-3; D gene uncertain. The ends were cut back, 4 bases at V and 0 bases at J, with 9 bases in the middle. The CDR3 has 14 residues. Germline-derived CDR1 and CDR2 are SGDLS and YYNGEE. The CDR3 bases are TGTGCCAGCAGCCCACCCGACAGCACAGATACGCAGTATTTT. Translation gives CASSPPDSTDTQYF.

V is TRBV27 and J is TRBJ2-7; no clear D gene. Trimming shortened V by 6 bases and J by 6 bases, and 15 bases separated the two germline ends. Germline CDR1 MNHEY, CDR2 SMNVEV (reference sequence). This CDR3 contains 13 residues. CDR3 amino acids: CASSWGLSSEQYF. The CDR3 nucleotides read TGTGCCAGCAGCTGGGGTCTCAGCTCCGAGCAGTACTTC.

The chain has TRBV7-6 and TRBJ2-3; TRBD2 agrees at 12 bases. The CDR3 is 15 residues long. Germline values: CDR1 SGHVS, CDR2 FNYEAQ. The trim removed 2 bases at V and 11 bases at J, leaving 8 bases unmatched. The CDR3 region is CASSLLAGGLVGQYF. CDR3 sequence (DNA): TGTGCCAGCAGCTTACTAGCGGGAGGGCTGGTGGGGCAGTATTTT.

The chain couples TRBV27 to TRBJ1-1; 10 positions match TRBD1. The CDR3 spans 13 residues. With V trimmed by 5 bases and J by 10 bases, 7 bases remained unmatched. CDR1 and CDR2 (germline): MNHEY, SMNVEV (reference sequence). CDR3 in DNA: TGTGCCAGCAGTCCAGACAGGGGGCGTTTAGCTTTCTTT. Its protein is CASSPDRGRLAFF.

The chain carries TRBV6-1 and TRBJ2-7; D unclear. V was shortened by 6 bases and J by 7 bases, with 10 bases between the two germline ends. CDR1 and CDR2 (germline): MNHNS, SASEGT. This CDR3 region has 11 residues. The CDR3 spells CASSSIWEQYF. DNA of the CDR3: TGTGCCAGCAGCTCCATTTGGGAGCAGTACTTC.

This sequence joins TRBV6-1 and TRBJ1-1, with D perhaps matching TRBD1 (6 bases). This CDR3 comprises 15 residues. V was trimmed by 2 bases and J by 4 bases, leaving 14 bases between them. CDR1 is MNHNS, CDR2 SASEGT, per germline. The CDR3 DNA is TGTGCCAGCAGTGAACCGACAGGCCGGGGCACTGAAGCTTTCTTT. Its protein product is CASSEPTGRGTEAFF.

The genes are TRBV27 and TRBJ2-2, with 10 nucleotides matching TRBD2. CDR1 and CDR2 (germline): MNHEY, SMNVEV (reference sequence). V was clipped by 4 bases and J by 0 bases; unmatched bases: 5. This CDR3 is built from 17 residues. The CDR3 DNA reads as TGTGCCAGCAGTTCCGGACTAGCGGAGACGAACACCGGGGAGCTGTTTTTT. Encoded protein: CASSSGLAETNTGELFF.

The rearrangement links TRBV19 to TRBJ1-2; 10 bases are a match to TRBD1. Germline trimming cut 7 bases from V and 3 bases from J; bases unmatched to any gene: 5. This CDR3 region has 14 residues. CDR1 is LNHDA, CDR2 SQIVND, per germline (reference sequence). Here the CDR3 DNA reads TGTGCCAGTATAGGGGACAGGGGACACTATGGCTACACCTTC. Amino acid sequence: CASIGDRGHYGYTF.

The V call is TRBV7-9, the J call TRBJ1-1; D is perhaps TRBD1 (5 bases). Germline loops: CDR1 SEHNR, CDR2 FQNEAQ (reference sequence). CDR3 length equals 12 residues. The V and J ends lost 5 bases and 6 bases respectively, with 10 bases between them. The chain's CDR3 is CASSTGMAEAFF. CDR3 DNA: TGTGCCAGCAGCACAGGCATGGCTGAAGCTTTCTTT.

The genes are TRBV27 and TRBJ2-1; a possible D gene is TRBD2 (6 bases). CDR1 is MNHEY and CDR2 is SMNVEV in the germline V gene (reference sequence). The CDR3 covers 18 residues. V gave up 5 bases and J gave up 8 bases, with 28 bases separating them. CDR3 sequence reads: CASSPSGLLGVLFDEQFF. CDR3 nucleotide sequence: TGTGCCAGCAGTCCCAGCGGGCTCCTCGGGGTCTTATTTGATGAGCAGTTCTTC.

J is TRBJ1-2 and V is TRBV5-6; 7 bases map to TRBD1. The CDR3 loop spans 15 amino acids. Unmatched junction bases numbered 8, after V lost 4 bases and J lost 2 bases. Germline V gene sequence: CDR1 SGHDT, CDR2 YYEEEE. This CDR3 is CASSAVGTANYGYTF. CDR3 nucleotide sequence: TGTGCCAGCAGCGCGGTCGGGACAGCCAACTATGGCTACACCTTC.